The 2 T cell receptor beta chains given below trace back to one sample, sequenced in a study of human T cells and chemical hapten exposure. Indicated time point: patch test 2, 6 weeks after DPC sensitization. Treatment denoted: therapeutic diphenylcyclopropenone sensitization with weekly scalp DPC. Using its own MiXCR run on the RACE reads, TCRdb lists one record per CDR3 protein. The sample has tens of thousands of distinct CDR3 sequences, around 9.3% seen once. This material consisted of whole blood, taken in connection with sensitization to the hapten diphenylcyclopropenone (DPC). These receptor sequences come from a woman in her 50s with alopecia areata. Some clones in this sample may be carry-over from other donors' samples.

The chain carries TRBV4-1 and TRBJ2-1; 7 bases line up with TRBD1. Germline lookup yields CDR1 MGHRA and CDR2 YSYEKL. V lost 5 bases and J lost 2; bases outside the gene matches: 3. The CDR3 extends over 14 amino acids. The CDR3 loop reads CASSAQGAYNEQFF. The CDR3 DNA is TGCGCCAGCAGCGCTCAGGGGGCCTACAATGAGCAGTTCTTC.

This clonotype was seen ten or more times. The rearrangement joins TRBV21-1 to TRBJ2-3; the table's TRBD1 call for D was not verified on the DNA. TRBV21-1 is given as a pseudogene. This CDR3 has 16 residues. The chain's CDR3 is CASSKGGGVETDTQYF. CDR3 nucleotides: TGTGCCAGCAGCAAAGGTGGGGGAGTAGAGACAGATACGCAGTATTTT.